Sequencing of this T cell receptor (beta chain) was carried out in a study of blood T cell repertoires in COVID-19. Study-wide background: Acute-phase and convalescent COVID-19 samples originated in the United States, Italy and Spain.

In germline, CDR1 is MNHNS, CDR2 SASEGT. V gave up 1 base and J gave up 7 bases, with 10 bases separating them. The CDR3 length is 13 residues. Original analysis: Amplification of reference gene primers was used by the study to estimate nucleated cell counts. The protocol was immunoSEQ multiplex PCR, while the TCRdb copy is restricted to in-frame clones and leaves out a portion. V, J and clone size are taken as reported in that table, and D and trimming were inferred from the DNA itself. Among 40,000 or so clones listed, around 83% were seen once. The J gene is TRBJ1-2, the V gene TRBV6-1; no reliable D call. The TCR sequence derives from a man between 60 and 70 years old with acute or convalescent COVID-19. Sequencing was performed on peripheral blood. The CDR3 is CASSEGGLGGYTF. Here the CDR3 DNA reads TGTGCCAGCAGTGAAGGCGGGCTTGGTGGCTACACCTTC.